These 5 T cell receptor beta chains were sequenced from one sample in a study of a mutant IDH1 vaccine in newly diagnosed glioma. Their specific antigens are unknown. Time point given: week 35, safety follow-up. Topical imiquimod accompanied each vaccine dose, which consisted of 300 ug of mutant IDH1 20-mer peptide. Method: immunoSEQ multiplex PCR; TCRdb's copy keeps in-frame clones and lacks some. The top ten hold about 12% of the sample, which has about 68,000 clones, approximately 84% seen once. This material consisted of PBMCs, taken from a glioma patient whose treatment included an IDH1 peptide vaccine. The receptor set was obtained from a man aged 18 to 35 with glioma.

The V call is TRBV19, the J call TRBJ1-1, with unresolved D. Trimming removed 8 bases at V and 5 bases at J, with 18 bases between. Germline CDR1 reads LNHDA; CDR2 reads SQIVND (reference sequence). The CDR3 has 14 residues. The CDR3 DNA reads as TGTGCCAGTCGTAGTCCGTTTGCGGAAACTGAAGCTTTCTTT. As protein: CASRSPFAETEAFF.

This chain uses TRBV7-9 with TRBJ2-2; TRBD1 or TRBD2 may be the D gene (6 bases each). This CDR3 contains 17 residues. Trimming shortened V by 3 bases and J by 0 bases, and 14 bases separated the two germline ends. The germline V gene encodes CDR1 SEHNR and CDR2 FQNEAQ (reference sequence). The CDR3 DNA follows: TGTGCCAGCAGCTTGGCACAGGGACTTTCGAACACCGGGGAGCTGTTTTTT. Encoded protein: CASSLAQGLSNTGELFF.

The rearrangement joins TRBV14 to TRBJ2-2; 12 bases agree with TRBD2. The CDR3 contains 16 residues. Germline V gene data show CDR1 as SGHDN and CDR2 as FVKESK. J gave up 7 bases and V 4 bases, and 7 bases lay outside the gene matches. The CDR3 DNA sequence: TGTGCCAGCAGCCCTTGGACTAGCGGGGAACACGGGGAGCTGTTTTTT. Translating gives CASSPWTSGEHGELFF.

The CDR3 protein is CASSPLGLGSTEAFF. The CDR3 nucleotides read TGTGCCAGCAGCCCATTGGGCTTAGGAAGCACTGAAGCTTTCTTT. The chain carries TRBV7-9 and TRBJ1-1; D is ambiguous. The germline V gene encodes CDR1 SEHNR and CDR2 FQNEAQ (reference sequence). The ends were cut back, 5 bases at V and 4 bases at J, with 17 bases in the middle. The CDR3 is 15 residues long.

The rearrangement joins TRBV30 to TRBJ2-7; D not resolved. Trimming took off 2 bases at V and 2 bases at J, with 13 bases between the two ends. This CDR3 comprises 14 residues. The germline V gene encodes CDR1 GTSNPN and CDR2 SVGIG (reference sequence). The CDR3 spells CAWSSLGNPYEQYF. CDR3 in DNA: TGTGCCTGGAGTTCCCTTGGGAACCCCTACGAGCAGTACTTC.